Following are 28 T cell receptor beta chains from one sample sequenced in a study of beta chain features in type 1 diabetes. Regarding the study as a whole: The study found moderately but significantly shorter TCRB CDR3s in all four CD4+ subsets of Type 1 diabetes patients.

No antigen is known for these receptors. The sequenced template was cDNA made from the entire isolated RNA. Profiled with immunoSEQ multiplex PCR; TCRdb holds only in-frame clones, not every one. Here the sample spans 600,000 to 700,000 clones, around 12% being singletons. The sample comprised naive CD4+ T cells from blood. Receptors were obtained from a man aged 25 to 40 with type 1 diabetes.

This clone turned up a few times. The chain recombines TRBV9 with TRBJ2-7; D is unclear. The CDR3 is 15 amino acids. Germline V CDR1 and CDR2: SGDLS, YYNGEE. V was cut by 3 bases and J by 2 bases, with 15 bases left in between. This CDR3 is CASSANIGEPYEQYF. In DNA, the CDR3 is TGTGCCAGCAGCGCCAACATTGGGGAACCCTACGAGCAGTACTTC.

This chain connects TRBV2 to TRBJ1-5; 9 bases are a match to TRBD1. The CDR3 runs 15 residues. In germline, CDR1 is SNHLY, CDR2 FYNNEI. With V trimmed by 5 bases and J by 4 bases, 6 bases remained unmatched. The CDR3 is CASSYGTGLNQPQHF. CDR3 in DNA: TGTGCCAGCAGTTACGGGACAGGGTTAAATCAGCCCCAGCATTTT.

This clone was recorded a few times. The rearrangement links TRBV7-9 to TRBJ1-5; D may be TRBD1 (6 bases). This CDR3 comprises 14 residues. Trimming removed 1 base at V and 7 bases at J, with 11 bases between. Per germline, CDR1 SEHNR and CDR2 FQNEAQ (reference sequence). CDR3 DNA: TGTGCCAGCAGCTTAGATGGGGGCGAACAGCCCCAGCATTTT. Protein: CASSLDGGEQPQHF.

The chain joins TRBV7-2 to TRBJ2-5; TRBD1 aligns across 8 bases. The CDR3 consists of 15 residues. Looked up from germline, CDR1 is SGHTA and CDR2 is FQGNSA. V shed 5 bases and J 5 bases; nucleotides not matched to a gene: 10. The CDR3 reads CASSRAGGAGETQYF. DNA of the CDR3: TGTGCCAGCAGCCGTGCAGGGGGCGCGGGGGAGACCCAGTACTTC.

About this clone itself: The identical CDR3 is also encoded by other nucleotide sequences in the sample. J is TRBJ1-2 and V is TRBV15; TRBD1 agrees at 7 bases. Germline trimming cut 0 bases from V and 5 bases from J; bases unmatched to any gene: 6. Germline loops: CDR1 LNHNV, CDR2 YYDKDF (reference sequence). This CDR3 contains 15 residues. CDR3 in DNA: TGTGCCACCAGCAGAGATGGAGGGGGCGGTTATGGCTACACCTTC. Translating it yields CATSRDGGGGYGYTF.

This clone was seen more than once but under ten times. This chain connects TRBV6-6 to TRBJ1-3, with D unresolved. This CDR3 contains 14 residues. Trimming left V 2 bases short and J 1 base short, with 6 bases between. Germline CDR1 MNHNY, CDR2 SVGAGI (reference sequence). The CDR3 protein is CASSYALSGNTIYF. The CDR3 region has the DNA TGTGCCAGCAGTTACGCGCTATCTGGAAACACCATATATTTT.

There are a few counts of this clone. Within the sample, other DNA sequences also encode this same CDR3. The chain is built from TRBV7-9 and TRBJ2-5; D unresolved. The CDR3 extends over 13 amino acids. V lost 1 base to trimming and J lost 3 bases, with 6 bases between them. CDR1 and CDR2 from the germline V gene are SEHNR and FQNEAQ (reference sequence). CDR3 amino acids: CASSLGQKETQYF. The CDR3 region has the DNA TGTGCCAGCAGCTTAGGTCAGAAAGAGACCCAGTACTTC. Looking up the rest from reference TRBV7-9 and TRBJ2-5 gives the full variable domain: DTGVSQNPRHKITKRGQNVTFRCDPISEHNRLYWYRQTLGQGPEFLTYFQNEAQLEKSRLLSDRFSAERPKGSFSTLEIQRTEQGDSAMYLCASSLGQKETQYFGPGTRLLVL.

The table lists this clone with a count of one. CDR3 coding DNA: TGTGCCAGCAGTCGGGACACGGCCTACGAGCAGTACTTC. This gives the protein CASSRDTAYEQYF. The chain joins TRBV27 to TRBJ2-7, with D possibly being TRBD1 (6 bases). The germline V and J ends were trimmed by 5 bases and 2 bases, with 10 bases remaining between them. Germline V CDR1 and CDR2: MNHEY, SMNVEV (reference sequence). This CDR3 is 13 amino acids long.

V usage is TRBV9 and J usage is TRBJ2-1; D not resolved. Germline lookup yields CDR1 SGDLS and CDR2 YYNGEE. The CDR3 has 15 residues. V was trimmed by 4 bases and J by 0 bases, leaving 11 bases between them. CDR3 protein: CASSLGVASYNEQFF. In nucleotides, the CDR3 is TGTGCCAGCAGCCTAGGCGTGGCCTCCTACAATGAGCAGTTCTTC.

This sequence joins TRBV7-2 and TRBJ1-5; weak D call: TRBD1 (6 bases). V was clipped by 4 bases and J by 2 bases, with 18 bases between them. The germline gives CDR1 SGHTA, CDR2 FQGNSA. The length of the CDR3 is 17 residues. CDR3 amino acids: CASSYTQGGYGNQPQHF. CDR3 nucleotides: TGTGCCAGCAGCTATACACAGGGAGGGTACGGCAATCAGCCCCAGCATTTT.

The chain carries TRBV5-4 and TRBJ1-2; tentatively, D is TRBD1 (5 bases). CDR1 is SGHNT and CDR2 is YYREEE in the germline V gene (reference sequence). This CDR3 region has 12 residues. V was pared by 0 bases and J by 10 bases, with 10 bases between. The CDR3 spells CASSLEGDVYTF. In DNA, the CDR3 is TGTGCCAGCAGCTTGGAAGGGGATGTCTACACCTTC.

This clone was seen more than once but under ten times. The V and J genes are TRBV4-3 and TRBJ1-4; D is perhaps TRBD1 (6 bases). Trimming pared 1 base from V and 8 bases from J, leaving 14 bases between. This CDR3 region has 15 residues. Germline CDR1 and CDR2: LGHNA and YSLEER. This chain's CDR3 is CASSQVNAGDEKLFF. CDR3 bases: TGCGCCAGCAGCCAAGTAAATGCAGGGGACGAAAAACTGTTTTTT.

As DNA, the CDR3 is TGTGCCAGCTCACGACAGACAACTAATGAAAAACTGTTTTTT. It is translated as CASSRQTTNEKLFF. V gene TRBV18 combines with J gene TRBJ1-4; TRBD1 is a possible D gene (5 bases). Germline-derived CDR1 and CDR2 are KGHSH and LQKENI. Trimming left V 4 bases short and J 0 bases short, with 6 bases between. The CDR3 has 14 residues.

The chain combines TRBV4-2 with TRBJ1-1; D gene uncertain. V lost 3 bases and J lost 1, with 12 bases in between. Per germline, CDR1 LGHNA and CDR2 YNFKEQ. The CDR3 consists of 15 residues. This chain's CDR3 is CASSHAGGPNTEAFF. Written as DNA, the CDR3 is TGTGCCAGCAGCCATGCGGGAGGGCCGAACACTGAAGCTTTCTTT.

This clone was detected a few times. This chain connects TRBV9 to TRBJ2-5; 8 bases are shared with TRBD1. J gave up 5 bases and V 0 bases, and 9 bases lay outside the gene matches. Germline values: CDR1 SGDLS, CDR2 YYNGEE. The CDR3 extends over 16 amino acids. As DNA, the CDR3 is TGTGCCAGCAGCGTAGTCGGGCAGGGGGCCTTGGAGACCCAGTACTTC. Its protein is CASSVVGQGALETQYF.

The rearrangement joins TRBV11-2 to TRBJ2-6; a possible D gene is TRBD2 (5 bases). The germline V and J ends were trimmed by 7 bases and 9 bases, with 22 bases remaining between them. From germline, CDR1 is SGHAT and CDR2 FQNNGV. CDR3 length equals 16 residues. In nucleotides, the CDR3 is TGTGCCAGCACCGTAGGATCGGGAACCCCCGGCAACGTCCTGACTTTC. Translating gives CASTVGSGTPGNVLTF.

The chain employs TRBV6-5 and TRBJ1-2; D is perhaps TRBD1 (5 bases). Germline CDR1 reads MNHEY; CDR2 reads SVGAGI. Deletions cut 0 bases from V and 3 bases from J, with 5 bases between. CDR3 length equals 13 residues. Written as DNA, the CDR3 is TGTGCCAGCAGTTACTCCAGGGACTATGGCTACACCTTC. Translated: CASSYSRDYGYTF.

This clone was recorded once. The rearrangement joins TRBV28 to TRBJ1-2; TRBD1 aligns across 8 bases. The CDR3 has 12 residues. Unmatched junction bases numbered 4, after V lost 7 bases and J lost 6 bases. The germline gives CDR1 MDHEN, CDR2 SYDVKM. CDR3 region: CASIGQGDGYTF. CDR3 sequence (DNA): TGTGCCAGCATAGGACAGGGCGATGGCTACACCTTC.

The chain couples TRBV14 to TRBJ2-7, with 7 bases matching TRBD1. The ends lost 4 bases at V and 2 bases at J; junction bases unmatched: 11. Germline lookup yields CDR1 SGHDN and CDR2 FVKESK. There are 16 residues in the CDR3. This chain's CDR3 is CASSRLVGTATYEQYF. As DNA, the CDR3 is TGTGCCAGCAGCCGCCTCGTCGGGACAGCCACCTACGAGCAGTACTTC.

This chain links TRBV7-2 with TRBJ2-7; TRBD1 is a possible D gene (5 bases). CDR3 length: 13 amino acids. With 3 bases removed from V and 3 bases from J, the gap between germline ends came to 9 bases. Germline V gene sequence: CDR1 SGHTA, CDR2 FQGNSA. The DNA of the CDR3 is TGTGCCAGCAGCTTCGGCAGGGACTACGAGCAGTACTTC. Its translation is CASSFGRDYEQYF.

The chain has TRBV9 and TRBJ1-1; D is uncertain. The ends were cut back, 3 bases at V and 1 base at J, with 7 bases in the middle. CDR3 length equals 13 residues. From germline, CDR1 is SGDLS and CDR2 YYNGEE. CDR3 amino acids: CASSGKKNTEAFF. The CDR3 DNA sequence: TGTGCCAGCAGCGGGAAAAAGAACACTGAAGCTTTCTTT.

The chain links TRBV7-2 to TRBJ2-2; D gene uncertain. The V gene's germline CDR1 is SGHTA and CDR2 FQGNSA. Trimming stripped 4 bases from V and 6 bases from J, with 12 bases between. The CDR3 has 14 amino acids. CDR3 in DNA: TGTGCCAGCAGCTCCTCCTTCCTTCCCGGGGAGCTGTTTTTT. This translates into CASSSSFLPGELFF.

The V gene is TRBV5-1, the J gene TRBJ2-7, with a tentative D call TRBD2 (5 bases). Germline V CDR1 and CDR2: SGHRS, YFSETQ. There are 14 residues in the CDR3. Deletions cut 0 bases from V and 4 bases from J, with 11 bases between. CDR3 bases: TGCGCCAGCAGCTTGGGCCTCTCGGGATACGAGCAGTACTTC. Its protein is CASSLGLSGYEQYF.

The chain employs TRBV19 and TRBJ1-5; TRBD1 might be the D (5 bases). Germline assignment: CDR1 LNHDA and CDR2 SQIVND (reference sequence). The ends were cut back, 7 bases at V and 6 bases at J, with 10 bases in the middle. CDR3 length: 12 residues. In nucleotides, the CDR3 is TGTGCCAGTATTGGGGGGGGTCAGCCCCAGCATTTT. Translation: CASIGGGQPQHF.

The chain recombines TRBV7-7 with TRBJ2-7; either TRBD1 or TRBD2 may supply D (5 bases each). CDR3 length equals 15 residues. Germline V lookup: CDR1 SSHAT, CDR2 FNYEAQ (reference sequence). V shed 1 base and J shed 0 bases, with 10 bases lying between them. As DNA, the CDR3 is TGTGCCAGCAGCTTAGGGGACCCTGACTCCTACGAGCAGTACTTC. Encoded protein: CASSLGDPDSYEQYF.

The rearrangement uses TRBV6-5 and TRBJ1-2, with a possible D match to TRBD1 (6 bases). Per germline, CDR1 MNHEY and CDR2 SVGAGI. This CDR3 has 13 amino acids. Trimming removed 7 bases from V and 7 bases from J, with 16 bases in between. The CDR3 sequence: CASTKTGYSGYTF. The DNA of the CDR3 is TGTGCCAGCACCAAAACAGGGTACAGTGGCTACACCTTC.

This clone was seen a handful of times. V and J are TRBV29-1 and TRBJ1-3; tentative D call: TRBD1 (6 bases). Germline assignment: CDR1 SQVTM and CDR2 ANQGSEA. The CDR3 loop spans 11 amino acids. Trimming cost V 7 bases and J 9 bases, with 13 bases left between them. CDR3 amino acids: CSATLQGTIYF. CDR3 in DNA: TGCAGCGCCACTCTACAGGGCACCATATATTTT.

This sequence joins TRBV7-2 and TRBJ2-1, with 7 bases identical to TRBD2. The CDR3 consists of 16 residues. Trimming at V came to 3 bases and at J to 9 bases, leaving 14 bases not matched to a gene. Germline loops: CDR1 SGHTA, CDR2 FQGNSA. The CDR3 DNA is TGTGCCAGCAGCTTCATTGCGGGGGTCCTTTTGGGTGAGCAGTTCTTC. Its protein product is CASSFIAGVLLGEQFF.